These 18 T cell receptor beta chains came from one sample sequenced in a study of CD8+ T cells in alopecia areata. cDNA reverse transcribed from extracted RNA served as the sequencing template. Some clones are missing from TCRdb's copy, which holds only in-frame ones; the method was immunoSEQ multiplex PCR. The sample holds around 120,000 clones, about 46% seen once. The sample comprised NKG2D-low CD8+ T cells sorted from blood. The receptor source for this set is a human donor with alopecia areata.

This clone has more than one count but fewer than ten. The CDR3 sequence: CSVIQGRTEAFF. Written as DNA, the CDR3 is TGCAGCGTCATTCAGGGTCGCACTGAAGCTTTCTTT. The chain uses TRBV29-1 and TRBJ1-1; TRBD1 is a possible D gene (5 bases). V lost 6 bases, J lost 4 bases, and 12 bases lay in between. Germline CDR1 reads SQVTM; CDR2 reads ANQGSEA. The CDR3 loop spans 12 amino acids.

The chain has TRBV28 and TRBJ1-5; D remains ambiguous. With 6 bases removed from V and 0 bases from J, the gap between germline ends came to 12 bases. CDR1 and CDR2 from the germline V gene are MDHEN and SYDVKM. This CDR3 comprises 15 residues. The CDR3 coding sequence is TGTGCCAGCAGCGAGACGGTGGTTAGCAATCAGCCCCAGCATTTT. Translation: CASSETVVSNQPQHF.

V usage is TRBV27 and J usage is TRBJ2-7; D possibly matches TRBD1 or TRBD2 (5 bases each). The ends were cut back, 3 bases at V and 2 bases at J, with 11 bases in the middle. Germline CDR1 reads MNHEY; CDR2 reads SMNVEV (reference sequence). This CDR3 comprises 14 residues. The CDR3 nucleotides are TGTGCCAGCAGTTTCCGGGACGGAACCTACGAGCAGTACTTC. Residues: CASSFRDGTYEQYF.

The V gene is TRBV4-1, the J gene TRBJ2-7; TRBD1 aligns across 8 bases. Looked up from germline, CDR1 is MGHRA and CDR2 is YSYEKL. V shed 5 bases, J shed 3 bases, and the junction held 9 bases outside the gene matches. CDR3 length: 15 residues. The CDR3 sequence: CASSADRGRGYEQYF. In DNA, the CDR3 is TGCGCCAGCAGCGCAGACAGGGGCAGGGGCTACGAGCAGTACTTC.

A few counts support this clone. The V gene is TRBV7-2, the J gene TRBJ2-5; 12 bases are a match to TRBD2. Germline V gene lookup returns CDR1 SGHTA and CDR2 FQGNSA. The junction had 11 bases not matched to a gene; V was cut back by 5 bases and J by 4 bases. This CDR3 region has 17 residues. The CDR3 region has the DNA TGTGCCAGCAGCCCTCGACTAGCGGGGGCCCTACGAGAGACCCAGTACTTC. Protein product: CASSPRLAGALRETQYF.

The CDR3 DNA sequence: TGCAGCGTATCCGGGACAGTAACCCAGAGAGGGGTCGAGCAGTACTTC. It yields the protein CSVSGTVTQRGVEQYF. The chain recombines TRBV29-1 with TRBJ2-7; 7 bases agree with TRBD1. This CDR3 has 16 amino acids. J was trimmed by 6 bases and V by 6 bases; bases with no gene match: 20. Germline CDR1 and CDR2: SQVTM and ANQGSEA.

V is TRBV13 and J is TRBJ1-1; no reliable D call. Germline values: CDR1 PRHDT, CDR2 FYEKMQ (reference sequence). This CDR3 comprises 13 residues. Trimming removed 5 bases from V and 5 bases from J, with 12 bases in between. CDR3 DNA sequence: TGTGCCAGCAGCCCCCGGGAGGGTACTGAAGCTTTCTTT. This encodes CASSPREGTEAFF.

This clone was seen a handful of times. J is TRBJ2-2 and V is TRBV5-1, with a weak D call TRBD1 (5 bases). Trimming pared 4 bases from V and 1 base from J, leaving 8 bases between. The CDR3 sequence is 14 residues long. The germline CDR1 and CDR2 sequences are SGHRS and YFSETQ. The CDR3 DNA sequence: TGCGCCAGCAGCCTTGACAGGAACACCGGGGAGCTGTTTTTT. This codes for CASSLDRNTGELFF.

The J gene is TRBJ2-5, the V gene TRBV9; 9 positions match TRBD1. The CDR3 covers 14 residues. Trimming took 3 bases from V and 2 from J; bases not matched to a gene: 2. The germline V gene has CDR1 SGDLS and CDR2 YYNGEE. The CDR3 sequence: CASSETGGQETQYF. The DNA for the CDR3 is TGTGCCAGCAGCGAGACAGGGGGGCAAGAGACCCAGTACTTC.

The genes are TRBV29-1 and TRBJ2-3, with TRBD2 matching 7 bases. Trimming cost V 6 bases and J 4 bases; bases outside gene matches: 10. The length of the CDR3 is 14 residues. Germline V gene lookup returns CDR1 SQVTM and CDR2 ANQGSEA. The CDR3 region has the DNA TGCAGCGTGATGGGGGGGGTTGTGCCAGATACGCAGTATTTT. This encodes CSVMGGVVPDTQYF.

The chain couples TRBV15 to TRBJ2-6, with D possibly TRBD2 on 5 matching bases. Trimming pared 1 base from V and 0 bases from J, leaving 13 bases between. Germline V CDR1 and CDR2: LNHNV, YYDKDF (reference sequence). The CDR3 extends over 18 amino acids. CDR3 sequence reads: CATSRGEEGFSGANVLTF. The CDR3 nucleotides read TGTGCCACCAGCAGAGGCGAAGAGGGTTTCTCTGGGGCCAACGTCCTGACTTTC.

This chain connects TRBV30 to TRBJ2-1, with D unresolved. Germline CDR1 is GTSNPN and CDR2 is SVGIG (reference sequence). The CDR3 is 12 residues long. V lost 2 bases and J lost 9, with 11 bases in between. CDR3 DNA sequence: TGTGCCTGGAGTCTTGGAACCGGTGAGCAGTTCTTC. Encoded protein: CAWSLGTGEQFF. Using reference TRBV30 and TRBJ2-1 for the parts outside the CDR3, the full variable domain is SQTIHQWPATLVQPVGSPLSLECTVEGTSNPNLYWYRQAAGRGLQLLFYSVGIGQISSEVPQNLSASRPQDRQFILSSKKLLLSDSGFYLCAWSLGTGEQFFGPGTRLTVL.

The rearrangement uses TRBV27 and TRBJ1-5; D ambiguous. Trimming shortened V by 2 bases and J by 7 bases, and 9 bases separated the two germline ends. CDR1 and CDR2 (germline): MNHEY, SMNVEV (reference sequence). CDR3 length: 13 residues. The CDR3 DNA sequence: TGTGCCAGCAGTTTAGGTGCCGGGCAGCCCCAGCATTTT. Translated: CASSLGAGQPQHF.

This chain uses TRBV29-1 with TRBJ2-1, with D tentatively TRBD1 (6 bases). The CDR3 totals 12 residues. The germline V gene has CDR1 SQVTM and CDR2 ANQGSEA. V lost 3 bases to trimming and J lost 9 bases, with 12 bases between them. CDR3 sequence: CSVETTGPEQFF. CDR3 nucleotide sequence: TGCAGCGTTGAGACTACAGGGCCTGAGCAGTTCTTC.

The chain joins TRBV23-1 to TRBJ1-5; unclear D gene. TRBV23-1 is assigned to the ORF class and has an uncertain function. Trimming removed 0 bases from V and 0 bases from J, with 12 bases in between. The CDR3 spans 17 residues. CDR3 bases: TGCGCCAGCAGTCAATCAGTGGGCCAGGATAGCAATCAGCCCCAGCATTTT. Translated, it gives CASSQSVGQDSNQPQHF.

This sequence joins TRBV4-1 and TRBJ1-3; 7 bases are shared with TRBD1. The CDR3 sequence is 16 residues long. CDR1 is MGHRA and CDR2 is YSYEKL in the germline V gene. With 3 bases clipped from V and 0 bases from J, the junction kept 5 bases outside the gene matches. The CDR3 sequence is CASSHGTASSGNTIYF. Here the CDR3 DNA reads TGCGCCAGCAGCCATGGGACAGCGAGCTCTGGAAACACCATATATTTT.

The CDR3 loop reads CAWKGAGWDTGELFF. The CDR3 coding sequence is TGTGCCTGGAAGGGGGCGGGATGGGACACCGGGGAGCTGTTTTTT. The rearrangement joins TRBV30 to TRBJ2-2, with D tentatively TRBD1 (7 bases). Germline V gives CDR1 GTSNPN, CDR2 SVGIG (reference sequence). V lost 4 bases, J lost 3 bases, and 15 bases lay in between. CDR3 length equals 15 residues.

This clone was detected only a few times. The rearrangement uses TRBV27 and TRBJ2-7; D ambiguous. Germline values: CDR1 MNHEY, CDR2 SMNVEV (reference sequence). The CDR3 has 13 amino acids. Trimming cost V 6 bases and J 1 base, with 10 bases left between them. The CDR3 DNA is TGTGCCAGCAGCCCCGGCGAGTCCTACGAGCAGTACTTC. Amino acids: CASSPGESYEQYF.